This T cell receptor beta chain stems from a study of response to subunit inactivated influenza vaccine. At least ten counts were recorded for this clonotype. TCRdb called the RT-PCR reads again in MiXCR, with one record for every CDR3 protein. The profile covers about 830,000 distinct CDR3 sequences, with roughly 18% appearing a single time and around 9.9% taken by the ten largest. The germline CDR1 and CDR2 sequences are MGHRA and YSYEKL. Trimming took off 1 base at V and 5 bases at J, with 14 bases between the two ends. The CDR3 is 15 residues long. The sample consisted of PBMCs from blood, taken around 5 days after vaccination. V and J are TRBV4-1 and TRBJ1-1; a weak D match, TRBD1 (5 bases). This TCR derives from a man in his fifties or sixties who received an inactivated influenza vaccine. CDR3 coding DNA: TGCGCCAGCAGCCAAGGGGGGGGACGGAGGACTGAAGCTTTCTTT. Its protein is CASSQGGGRRTEAFF.